This record looks at one TCR beta chain sequence and its context. Each cDNA molecule carried a unique molecular identifier. TCRdb independently ran MiXCR on the 5' RACE reads; one entry per CDR3 protein. Of approximately 77,000 distinct CDR3 sequences in the sample, more than 10% were seen once. This record belongs to a study of early T cells in non-severe SARS-CoV-2 infection. Study-level information: Unsorted whole blood bulk RNA was sequenced, with unpaired chains.

Germline V lookup: CDR1 SQVTM, CDR2 ANQGSEA. The CDR3 loop spans 16 amino acids. V lost 5 bases and J 3 bases, leaving 22 bases between the germline ends. The sample consisted of whole blood. The chain uses TRBV29-1 and TRBJ1-1; tentative D call: TRBD1 (5 bases). The sequence derives from an adult who was a healthcare worker with PCR-confirmed SARS-CoV-2 infection or an uninfected control (not recorded which). Written as DNA, the CDR3 is TGCAGCGTTAAGTCAGACTCCCAGGGATGGGACACTGAAGCTTTCTTT. It specifies CSVKSDSQGWDTEAFF. The entire variable domain, with the rest obtained from reference TRBV29-1 and TRBJ1-1, is as follows: SAVISQKPSRDICQRGTSLTIQCQVDSQVTMMFWYRQQPGQSLTLIATANQGSEATYESGFVIDKFPISRPNLTFSTLTVSNMSPEDSSIYLCSVKSDSQGWDTEAFFGQGTRLTVV.